The next 30 T cell receptor beta chains were all read from a single sample in a study of spatial heterogeneity in lung cancer. The time point denotes: sample taken at primary tumor resection. Sequencing was performed on whole RNA extracted from tumor and nontumor lung tissue, or from frozen PBMC, and the material was left unsorted. TCRdb called the 5' RACE reads again in MiXCR, with one record for every CDR3 protein. Of 10,000 to 15,000 distinct CDR3 sequences in the sample, under 4% were seen once. Sequenced material: PBMCs, taken at surgery. These receptors were obtained from a male donor with early-stage non-small cell lung cancer.

This clonotype was counted at least ten times. A library prepared for alpha chains yielded this beta chain as an off-target read; its size is of little meaning. The V call is TRBV3-1, the J call TRBJ2-5; 9 nucleotides align to TRBD2. The germline gives CDR1 LGHDT, CDR2 YNNKEL (reference sequence). The CDR3 is made up of 16 amino acids. Trimming removed 3 bases from V and 4 bases from J; junction bases left unmatched: 9. The CDR3 nucleotides read TGTGCCAGCAGCCAGGCGGGAGGGCCCCTCGGAGAGACCCAGTACTTC. It encodes CASSQAGGPLGETQYF.

Details on this clonotype: A library made for alpha chains picked up this beta chain off target, so its size means little. The J gene is TRBJ2-7, the V gene TRBV20-1, with 10 nucleotides matching TRBD2. Germline V gene lookup returns CDR1 DFQATT and CDR2 SNEGSKA (reference sequence). The trim removed 2 bases at V and 4 bases at J, leaving 5 bases unmatched. The CDR3 has 14 amino acids. CDR3 in DNA: TGCAGTGCTAGACGTCTAGCGGGAGTTTACGAGCAGTACTTC. Protein product: CSARRLAGVYEQYF.

This clonotype appeared many times. This beta chain represents an off-target read in a library built for alpha chains; its size is of limited meaning. The chain joins TRBV6-4 to TRBJ2-3, with D perhaps TRBD1 or TRBD2 (5 bases each). V was trimmed by 0 bases and J by 0 bases, leaving 7 bases between them. The CDR3 is 15 amino acids. Germline CDR1 is MRHNA and CDR2 is SNTAGT. In nucleotides, the CDR3 is TGTGCCAGCAGTGACTCGAGGGGCAGCACAGATACGCAGTATTTT. It translates to CASSDSRGSTDTQYF.

This clonotype was seen a handful of times. Within a library made for alpha chains, this beta chain is off target, and its count is uninformative. The chain has TRBV20-1 and TRBJ2-7; 7 nucleotides agree with TRBD1. Germline loops: CDR1 DFQATT, CDR2 SNEGSKA (reference sequence). Unmatched junction bases numbered 22, after V lost 5 bases and J lost 0 bases. This CDR3 is built from 19 residues. CDR3 in amino acids: CSALRPDRAHLDSSYEQYF. The CDR3 bases are TGCAGTGCTCTAAGACCCGACAGGGCACACTTAGATTCCTCCTACGAGCAGTACTTC.

This clonotype came up many times. Little can be read into the size of this beta chain, an off-target read in a library designed for alpha chains. The chain is built from TRBV6-2 or TRBV6-3 and TRBJ1-5; D is possibly TRBD1 (6 bases). The length of the CDR3 is 14 residues. Trimming cost V 7 bases and J 7 bases, with 17 bases left between them. Looked up from germline, CDR1 is MNHEY and CDR2 is SVGEGT. CDR3 DNA sequence: TGTGCCAGCAACCGAGGGGGTTTCGGGCAGCCCCAGCATTTT. Encoded protein: CASNRGGFGQPQHF.

This clonotype has more than one count but fewer than ten. A library prepared for alpha chains yielded this beta chain as an off-target read; its size is of little meaning. This chain links TRBV18 with TRBJ1-6; D perhaps matches TRBD1 (5 bases). The V gene's germline CDR1 is KGHSH and CDR2 LQKENI. CDR3 length: 14 residues. V was trimmed by 1 base and J by 7 bases, leaving 8 bases between them. The CDR3 bases are TGTGCCAGCTCACCACAGGGGCAAAATTCACCCCTCCACTTT. This sequence encodes CASSPQGQNSPLHF.

This clonotype was seen many times. This beta chain is off target for a library built for alpha chains, so its abundance means little. The CDR3 region is CASSLGLAGADTQYF. The CDR3, as DNA: TGTGCCAGCAGCTTGGGTCTAGCGGGTGCAGATACGCAGTATTTT. This chain links TRBV5-4 with TRBJ2-3, with 8 bases aligning to TRBD2. Germline CDR1 and CDR2: SGHNT and YYREEE (reference sequence). CDR3 length: 15 amino acids. V was clipped by 0 bases and J by 4 bases; unmatched bases: 4.

This clonotype was recorded at least ten times. This beta chain slipped into a library made for alpha chains as a stray read, so its size is not meaningful. The chain has TRBV2 and TRBJ2-7; D is unresolved. Per the germline V gene, CDR1 is SNHLY and CDR2 is FYNNEI. The CDR3 spans 13 residues. V was cut by 8 bases and J by 7 bases, with 18 bases left in between. The CDR3 nucleotides read TGTGCCAGCGGTGGGCAGTTCTCCCATGAGCAGTACTTC. It is translated as CASGGQFSHEQYF.

This clonotype was recorded at least ten times. This beta chain lies outside the target of a library built for alpha chains; its clone size means little. The J gene is TRBJ2-3, the V gene TRBV21-1; TRBD2, as called in the table, went unchecked against the DNA. TRBV21-1 is a pseudogene segment. The CDR3 totals 17 residues. DNA of the CDR3: TGTGCCAGCAGCAAAGGGACTAAAAGGTCTCCCACAGATACGCAGTATTTT. Its translation: CASSKGTKRSPTDTQYF.

Comment on this clonotype: This beta chain appears as a stray read in a library generated for alpha chains; its size is not informative. The genes are TRBV2 and TRBJ2-3; the match to TRBD2 covers 9 bases. Germline loops: CDR1 SNHLY, CDR2 FYNNEI. The CDR3 extends over 15 amino acids. The V segment lost 2 bases and the J segment 0 bases; nucleotides outside the gene matches: 0. The CDR3 sequence is CASSELAGSTDTQYF. DNA for the CDR3: TGTGCCAGCAGTGAACTAGCGGGAAGCACAGATACGCAGTATTTT. The full variable domain, completed using reference TRBV2 and TRBJ2-3, is EPEVTQTPSHQVTQMGQEVILRCVPISNHLYFYWYRQILGQKVEFLVSFYNNEISEKSEIFDDQFSVERPDGSNFTLKIRSTKLEDSAMYFCASSELAGSTDTQYFGPGTRLTVL.

This clonotype has a handful of counts. This beta chain is a stray sequence in a library constructed for alpha chains; its clone size is not meaningful. CDR3 bases: TGTGCCAGCAGCCAGGGACAGGGGGATAACTATGGCTACACCTTC. Its translation: CASSQGQGDNYGYTF. The chain recombines TRBV4-2 with TRBJ1-2; 11 positions agree with TRBD1. V lost 3 bases to trimming and J lost 1 base; unmatched junction nucleotides: 1. The CDR3 covers 15 residues. Per germline, CDR1 LGHNA and CDR2 YNFKEQ.

This clonotype occurred many times. This beta chain appears as a stray read in a library generated for alpha chains; its size is not informative. The chain couples TRBV2 to TRBJ2-1; 12 bases line up with TRBD2. The trim removed 8 bases at V and 12 bases at J, leaving 8 bases unmatched. The CDR3 totals 13 residues. CDR1 is SNHLY and CDR2 is FYNNEI in the germline V gene. The CDR3 loop reads CASSGLAGHLQFF. CDR3 DNA sequence: TGTGCCAGCTCGGGACTAGCGGGTCACTTGCAGTTCTTC.

This clonotype was observed many times. Little can be read into the size of this beta chain, an off-target read in a library designed for alpha chains. This chain joins TRBV7-2 and TRBJ2-6; maybe TRBD1 (5 bases). The CDR3 is made up of 15 amino acids. In germline, CDR1 is SGHTA, CDR2 FQGNSA. Trimming took 5 bases from V and 2 from J, leaving 10 bases between them. CDR3 loop: CASSPSRAGANVLTF. The CDR3 nucleotides are TGTGCCAGCAGCCCGTCCAGGGCTGGGGCCAACGTCCTGACTTTC.

This clonotype has just a few counts. The size of this beta chain means little, since it is a stray read in a library made for alpha chains. The chain is built from TRBV5-1 and TRBJ2-5; D perhaps matches TRBD1 (7 bases). The V and J ends lost 7 bases and 5 bases respectively, with 18 bases between them. The germline CDR1 and CDR2 sequences are SGHRS and YFSETQ. The CDR3 has 14 residues. The DNA of the CDR3 is TGCGCCAGCGGGGGGACAGCCCAAGGGGAGACCCAGTACTTC. It encodes CASGGTAQGETQYF. The full variable domain, in which reference TRBV5-1 and TRBJ2-5 provide the parts outside the CDR3, is KAGVTQTPRYLIKTRGQQVTLSCSPISGHRSVSWYQQTPGQGLQFLFEYFSETQRNKGNFPGRFSGRQFSNSRSEMNVSTLELGDSALYLCASGGTAQGETQYFGPGTRLLVL.

This clonotype was observed at least ten times. This beta chain is an off-target read within a library intended for alpha chains, so its frequency means little. The chain couples TRBV25-1 to TRBJ1-2; D gene ambiguous. Germline V CDR1 and CDR2: MGHDK, SYGVNS. The CDR3 is 13 amino acids. With 4 bases removed from V and 8 bases from J, the gap between germline ends came to 14 bases. The CDR3 sequence is CASSASSVGGYTF. DNA for the CDR3: TGTGCCAGCAGTGCATCTAGCGTCGGCGGCTACACCTTC.

As regards this clonotype: The library was designed around alpha chains, so this beta chain is a stray read whose abundance carries little weight. The CDR3 is CASSPGQGDGYTF. The CDR3 region has the DNA TGTGCCAGCAGTCCCGGACAGGGCGATGGCTACACCTTC. The chain has TRBV7-9 and TRBJ1-2, with TRBD1 identical over 8 bases. The CDR3 runs to 13 residues. V lost 6 bases, J lost 6 bases, and 6 bases stayed unmatched. Per germline, CDR1 SEHNR and CDR2 FQNEAQ (reference sequence).

Sample share makes this clonotype medium-sized (0.01 to 0.1%). With the library built for alpha chains, this beta chain is off target and its frequency is not meaningful. The chain links TRBV29-1 to TRBJ2-1; D may be TRBD1 or TRBD2 (5 bases each). The CDR3 runs 14 residues. CDR1 is SQVTM, CDR2 ANQGSEA, per germline. Trimming cost V 3 bases and J 5 bases, with 14 bases left between them. DNA for the CDR3: TGCAGCGTTGATGGAACCGGGGCGAACAATGAGCAGTTCTTC. Its protein product is CSVDGTGANNEQFF.

This clonotype was counted many times. The size of this beta chain means little, since it is a stray read in a library made for alpha chains. V usage is TRBV7-2 and J usage is TRBJ2-1; TRBD2 matches 8 bases. Germline CDR1 SGHTA, CDR2 FQGNSA. The V segment lost 5 bases and the J segment 10 bases; nucleotides outside the gene matches: 13. The CDR3 has 15 residues. The CDR3 here is CASSPAWASGREQFF. The CDR3 DNA is TGTGCCAGCAGCCCGGCCTGGGCTAGCGGGCGAGAGCAGTTCTTC.

As to this clonotype: In a library made to pick up alpha chains, this beta chain is a stray read with a size that means little. The V and J genes are TRBV4-3 and TRBJ2-1; D is uncertain. CDR1 is LGHNA and CDR2 is YSLEER in the germline V gene. The CDR3 is made up of 14 amino acids. V was pared by 4 bases and J by 8 bases, with 15 bases between. The CDR3 region has the DNA TGCGCCAGCAGCCGTGAGGACCGTCGTTATGAGCAGTTCTTC. This sequence encodes CASSREDRRYEQFF.

This clonotype was found many times. Since the library was made to target alpha chains, this beta chain is a stray read and its abundance is not meaningful. This chain joins TRBV28 and TRBJ1-5; 7 nucleotides agree with TRBD1. The V segment lost 3 bases and the J segment 4 bases; nucleotides outside the gene matches: 6. The length of the CDR3 is 15 residues. In germline, CDR1 is MDHEN, CDR2 SYDVKM. DNA of the CDR3: TGTGCCAGCAGTTTCGAGGACAGGCGAAATCAGCCCCAGCATTTT. This gives the protein CASSFEDRRNQPQHF. Filled out from reference TRBV28 and TRBJ1-5, the complete variable domain reads DVKVTQSSRYLVKRTGEKVFLECVQDMDHENMFWYRQDPGLGLRLIYFSYDVKMKEKGDIPEGYSVSREKKERFSLILESASTNQTSMYLCASSFEDRRNQPQHFGDGTRLSIL.

This clonotype is classed as large. This beta chain appears as a stray read in a library generated for alpha chains; its size is not informative. The V call is TRBV7-9, the J call TRBJ2-7; 11 nucleotides line up with TRBD2. This CDR3 comprises 16 residues. Unmatched junction bases numbered 4, after V lost 1 base and J lost 2 bases. CDR1 and CDR2 from the germline V gene are SEHNR and FQNEAQ (reference sequence). This CDR3 reads CASSLEASGRPYEQYF. The DNA for the CDR3 is TGTGCCAGCAGCTTAGAGGCTAGCGGGAGGCCCTACGAGCAGTACTTC.

This clonotype occurred many times. In a library made to pick up alpha chains, this beta chain is a stray read with a size that means little. The rearrangement links TRBV7-2 to TRBJ2-5; perhaps D is TRBD1 or TRBD2 (7 bases each). Germline assignment: CDR1 SGHTA and CDR2 FQGNSA. CDR3 length: 14 residues. V shed 6 bases and J shed 5 bases, with 16 bases lying between them. The CDR3 coding sequence is TGTGCCAGCAGTCCTTACCAGGGGGGGGAGACCCAGTACTTC. Its protein is CASSPYQGGETQYF. Based on the CDR3 plus reference TRBV7-2 and TRBJ2-5, the full variable domain is GAGVSQSPSNKVTEKGKDVELRCDPISGHTALYWYRQSLGQGLEFLIYFQGNSAPDKSGLPSDRFSAERTGGSVSTLTIQRTQQEDSAVYLCASSPYQGGETQYFGPGTRLLVL.

This clonotype was recorded at least ten times. Little can be read into the size of this beta chain, an off-target read in a library designed for alpha chains. This chain joins TRBV20-1 and TRBJ2-3, with unresolved D. The germline CDR1 and CDR2 sequences are DFQATT and SNEGSKA (reference sequence). Trimming took 6 bases from V and 2 from J, leaving 9 bases between them. The CDR3 is made up of 12 amino acids. In nucleotides, the CDR3 is TGCAGTGCCCCCCAGCTCACAGATACGCAGTATTTT. It codes for CSAPQLTDTQYF.

This clonotype has a count of ten or more. Because this beta chain is a stray read in a library intended to capture alpha chains, its abundance should not be given much weight. This sequence joins TRBV7-2 and TRBJ2-5; D not certain. From germline, CDR1 is SGHTA and CDR2 FQGNSA. The length of the CDR3 is 15 residues. V was cut by 4 bases and J by 1 base, with 13 bases left in between. CDR3 in amino acids: CASSSYPGGQETQYF. CDR3 DNA sequence: TGTGCCAGCAGCTCGTACCCGGGCGGCCAAGAGACCCAGTACTTC.

Ten or more counts support this clonotype. The library was prepared for alpha chains; this beta chain is a stray read, so its frequency means little. The chain employs TRBV5-1 and TRBJ2-5; perhaps TRBD1 as D (6 bases). The V end was cut by 3 bases, the J end by 5 bases, with 17 bases between. CDR1 is SGHRS and CDR2 is YFSETQ in the germline V gene. This CDR3 spans 15 amino acids. CDR3 in amino acids: CASSSFPGHQETQYF. The DNA for the CDR3 is TGCGCCAGCAGCTCATTTCCGGGACATCAGGAGACCCAGTACTTC.

This clonotype occurred many times. This beta chain slipped into a library made for alpha chains as a stray read, so its size is not meaningful. V gene TRBV12-3 or TRBV12-4 combines with J gene TRBJ2-3; 7 bases agree with TRBD1. The J segment lost 1 base and the V segment lost 3 bases, leaving 7 bases of the junction unmatched. This CDR3 is built from 16 residues. The CDR3 sequence is CASSFPRGSGTDTQYF. The DNA for the CDR3 is TGTGCCAGCAGTTTTCCCAGGGGGTCTGGCACAGATACGCAGTATTTT.

Many counts were recorded for this clonotype. The library was prepared for alpha chains; this beta chain is a stray read, so its frequency means little. The chain joins TRBV11-2 to TRBJ2-3; D is perhaps TRBD2 (6 bases). Trimming stripped 1 base from V and 4 bases from J, with 12 bases between. The CDR3 loop spans 15 amino acids. Germline loops: CDR1 SGHAT, CDR2 FQNNGV. The CDR3 spells CASSLVRETSDTQYF. DNA of the CDR3: TGTGCCAGCAGCTTAGTCCGGGAGACGTCAGATACGCAGTATTTT.

This clonotype has a handful of counts. Little can be read into the size of this beta chain, an off-target read in a library designed for alpha chains. The chain has TRBV6-2 or TRBV6-3 and TRBJ1-5, with TRBD1 as a possible D gene (5 bases). Trimming shortened V by 7 bases and J by 0 bases, and 16 bases separated the two germline ends. Looked up from germline, CDR1 is MNHEY and CDR2 is SVGEGT. CDR3 length: 16 residues. DNA of the CDR3: TGTGCCAGCACCACGCACCAGGGTGCTAGCAATCAGCCCCAGCATTTT. It specifies CASTTHQGASNQPQHF.

This clonotype was recorded many times. This beta chain is a stray sequence in a library constructed for alpha chains; its clone size is not meaningful. J is TRBJ2-7 and V is TRBV20-1; the D gene is possibly TRBD2 (5 bases). This CDR3 has 14 residues. The V end lost 6 bases, the J end lost 7 bases, and 22 bases lay between the germline ends. The V gene's germline CDR1 is DFQATT and CDR2 SNEGSKA (reference sequence). The CDR3 nucleotides read TGCAGTGCCCCGGGTGGACTCAGCTTCGGGGAGCAGTACTTC. Its protein is CSAPGGLSFGEQYF.

This clonotype was recorded many times. This beta chain is a stray read from a library made for alpha chains; its abundance is not meaningful. The rearrangement links TRBV3-1 to TRBJ2-5, with 8 bases aligning to TRBD1. There are 17 residues in the CDR3. V dropped 0 bases and J dropped 4; count of bases not matched to a gene: 10. CDR1 and CDR2 from the germline V gene are LGHDT and YNNKEL (reference sequence). The CDR3 protein is CASSQDNRGATRETQYF. DNA for the CDR3: TGTGCCAGCAGCCAAGATAACAGGGGGGCGACCCGAGAGACCCAGTACTTC.